This TCR beta chain is drawn from a study of T cell responses to AZD1222 COVID-19 vaccine. Study-level findings and limits: Per reports, nearly half of all spike-specific TCRs target regions that are unmutated in variants. Mostly white British, mostly female donors; authors suggested clonal diversity may be underestimated.

As concerns this clone: What it binds is not known.

This table comes from immunoSEQ multiplex PCR, and its TCRdb copy is limited to in-frame clones, with some not included. The table records nearly 90,000 clones, approximately 88% of them present only once. The CDR3 consists of 13 residues. Trimming removed 4 bases from V and 0 bases from J, with 4 bases in between. CDR1 and CDR2 from the germline V gene are ENHRY and SYGVKD. The sample was peripheral blood, taken on day 0 of AZD1222 vaccination. The chain links TRBV10-3 to TRBJ1-5; D gene uncertain. The clonotype comes from an adult in good health. CDR3 nucleotides: TGTGCCATCAGTGCTAATAGCAATCAGCCCCAGCATTTT. Its translation: CAISANSNQPQHF.